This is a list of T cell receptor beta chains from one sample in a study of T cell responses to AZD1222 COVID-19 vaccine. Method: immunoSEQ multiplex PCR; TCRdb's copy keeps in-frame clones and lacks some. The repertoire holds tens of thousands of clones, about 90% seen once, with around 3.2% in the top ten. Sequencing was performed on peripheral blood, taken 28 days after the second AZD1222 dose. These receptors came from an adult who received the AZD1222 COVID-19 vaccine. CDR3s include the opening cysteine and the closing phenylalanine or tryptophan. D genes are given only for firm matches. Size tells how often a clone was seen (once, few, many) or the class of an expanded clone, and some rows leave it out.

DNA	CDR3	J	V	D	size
TGTGCCAGCACCCAACAGGGGGTAAGCACTGAAGCTTTCTTT	CASTQQGVSTEAFF	TRBJ1-1	TRBV2	TRBD1	once
TGTGCCAGCTCACCGGACGGGAGGAGAGGTGAGCAGTTCTTC	CASSPDGRRGEQFF	TRBJ2-1	TRBV18	TRBD2	-
TGTGCCAGCAGGTCCCGGGGAGTAGTGGGTGAAAAACTGTTTTTT	CASRSRGVVGEKLFF	TRBJ1-4	TRBV28	-	-
TGTGCCAGCAGTCACCGGGACAGGGGAGCCTACGAGCAGTACTTC	CASSHRDRGAYEQYF	TRBJ2-7	TRBV6-5	TRBD1	-
TGTGCCAGTAGCCACAGGGAGAACACTGAAGCTTTCTTT	CASSHRENTEAFF	TRBJ1-1	TRBV19	-	-
TGTGCCAGCAGCGTAGCTCCCTGGGGGGGGAGGCAGGAGACCCAGTACTTC	CASSVAPWGGRQETQYF	TRBJ2-5	TRBV9	TRBD2	-
TGTGCCACCAGCACGGGACTAGAGCAGTTCTTC	CATSTGLEQFF	TRBJ2-1	TRBV15	TRBD2	-
TGTGCCAGCAGCGCGACCCCCGGGACAGCAACAGATACGCAGTATTTT	CASSATPGTATDTQYF	TRBJ2-3	TRBV9	TRBD1	-
TGTGCCAGCAGCCAAGATTGGCGGACGATTAACTATGGCTACACCTTC	CASSQDWRTINYGYTF	TRBJ1-2	TRBV3-1/TRBV3-2	-	few
TGTGCCAGCAGTGCCGGGACAGGGGGCTACGAGCAGTACTTC	CASSAGTGGYEQYF	TRBJ2-7	TRBV2	TRBD1	-
TGCGCCAGCAGCTTGGTGGTGACAGGGGGCACTGAAGCTTTCTTT	CASSLVVTGGTEAFF	TRBJ1-1	TRBV5-1	TRBD1	-
TGTGCCAGCAGCCTAGGGGGGGACCCCACTGAAGCTTTCTTT	CASSLGGDPTEAFF	TRBJ1-1	TRBV7-8	-	-
TGCGCCAGCCAGGGAGGGAACACTGAAGCTTTCTTT	CASQGGNTEAFF	TRBJ1-1	TRBV5-1	-	-
TGTGCCAGCAGTACACAGGGCCTCAATGAGCAGTTCTTC	CASSTQGLNEQFF	TRBJ2-1	TRBV2	-	-
TGTGCCAGCTCACCACCAGGGAGCTCTGGAAACACCATATATTTT	CASSPPGSSGNTIYF	TRBJ1-3	TRBV18	-	-
TGTGCCAGCAGCCCCCGGACTAGCGGGGGGACAGATACGCAGTATTTT	CASSPRTSGGTDTQYF	TRBJ2-3	TRBV2	TRBD2	-
TGTGCCAGCAGTGATGTGGCCACGGATGGCTACACCTTC	CASSDVATDGYTF	TRBJ1-2	TRBV28	-	-
TGTGCCAGCAGCTTAGTGCCTAGCGGCAGCACAGATACGCAGTATTTT	CASSLVPSGSTDTQYF	TRBJ2-3	TRBV7-6	TRBD2	-
TGTGCCAGCAGCACGCCGGGGACAGGGGGCTGGTATACGCAGTATTTT	CASSTPGTGGWYTQYF	TRBJ2-3	TRBV28	TRBD1	once
TGTGCCAGTAGCAAACGGGACAGGGCTCCTAACTATGGCTACACCTTC	CASSKRDRAPNYGYTF	TRBJ1-2	TRBV19	TRBD1	once
TGTGCCTGGAGTGTACGGGGGAGAGGTCGCAATCAGCCCCAGCATTTT	CAWSVRGRGRNQPQHF	TRBJ1-5	TRBV30	-	-
TGTGCCAGCAGCCACCAAACAGGGGGACGTGGCTACACCTTC	CASSHQTGGRGYTF	TRBJ1-2	TRBV3-1/TRBV3-2	TRBD1	-
TGTGCCAGCTCACCACAGGGAAGAAACACCGGGGAGCTGTTTTTT	CASSPQGRNTGELFF	TRBJ2-2	TRBV18	-	-
TGTGCCAGCAGCCGGATGGAACTAGTCAACGGCGAGCAGTACTTC	CASSRMELVNGEQYF	TRBJ2-7	TRBV6-5	-	-